This entry is about one TCR beta chain. In its sample, this clonotype was seen many times. The antigen it recognizes is unknown. There are no base qualities to consult, and no much larger clone falls within one base. This sample is part of a study of T cells in Graves' hyperthyroidism and ophthalmopathy (dated by TCRdb to the late 2010s). In the study overall: Peripheral blood was collected at initial diagnosis, before any treatment. A discovery cohort of about a hundred patients, about 40 with Graves' ophthalmopathy and about 58 with stable Graves' hyperthyroidism, was used to find distinguishing TCR V-J signatures. Prospective prediction of ophthalmopathy was tested in an independent validation cohort consisting of 18 to 20 hyperthyroidism patients and about 17 patients who later progressed to ophthalmopathy. The 75 to 100 discovery patients were divided at random into training and test sets in a 7:3 ratio. Thyroid tissue and blood T-cell repertoires from six Graves' hyperthyroidism patients were also compared in the study. After blood sampling, hyperthyroidism patients were treated with methimazole at a starting dose of 30 mg daily, and ophthalmopathy patients were treated with high-dose intravenous methylprednisolone. According to the paper, TCR Vbeta CDR3 sequencing was carried out on some 140 peripheral blood samples, which came from 40 to 45 ophthalmopathy, roughly 75 hyperthyroidism and roughly 17 progressor patients. Overall study results and their limits: Sample size was not statistically predetermined, and blinding of investigators to group allocation was not performed. Most expanded thyroid clonotypes (frequency above 0.001) were also detected in blood, a finding suggesting that blood repertoires may reflect thyroid immune responses. In validation, progression to ophthalmopathy was predicted by the model with 70.59% sensitivity and 72.22% specificity, a median of 6.5 months before onset. A model built on a 13 V-J signature distinguished ophthalmopathy from stable hyperthyroidism, reaching 87.88% sensitivity and about 81% specificity in cross-validation and 80%/75% in testing.

The hyperthyroidism patients were between 18 and 65 years old and newly diagnosed, with a disease duration of less than 2 months. Any patient with an uncontrolled infection, another autoimmune disease, pregnancy or lactation was excluded. Clinical symptoms, serum thyroxine and TRAb, thyroid ultrasound, and orbital computed tomography formed the basis for the diagnoses. For progressor patients, blood was drawn at the first diagnosis of hyperthyroidism, before any ophthalmopathy symptoms had appeared. PBMCs were separated from roughly 9.6 ml of fresh peripheral blood using Ficoll-Paque density gradient centrifugation. Progressor patients were first diagnosed with Graves' hyperthyroidism and then developed ophthalmopathy during follow-up. Trizol reagent was used to extract total RNA, and RNA quality was then checked on an Agilent 2100 Bioanalyzer. The TCR beta CDR3 regions were amplified from RNA transcripts. A first-round RT-PCR of the TCR CDR3 used the HTBI primer set with the Qiagen OneStep RT-PCR kit. Libraries were constructed in a second round of multiplex PCR, after which size selection and purification were carried out. Sequencing of the libraries was done on an Illumina HiSeq2000 using paired-end 100 bp reads. Concerning the study's data processing: SOAPnuke was used to process the raw data, removing reads that contained adapters or uncalled bases, had a mean Phred below 15, or lacked an exact match to the constant primer or identifier. High-quality paired reads were merged with COPE v1.2.5, and unique nucleotide sequences were defined as clonotypes. MiTCR v1.1 was used to align the clonotypes against IMGT TRBV, TRBD and TRBJ reference segments. Analysis was restricted to V-J combinations with a frequency above 0.0001, which covered approximately 99% of repertoires. A TCS score was defined as the ratio of F50 (clonal expansion) to E x V (chaos), with BLOSUM62-based TCRdist applied between CDR3 peptides within each V-J. Welch's t-statistics and random forest reduced just over 500 V-J features to fewer than 15, which were used in a naive Bayes classifier (R e1071). TCRdb took the public reads, trimmed them with fastp at Q25, ran MiXCR for clone calling and kept in-frame beta chains. Here each entry gathers all rows of one CDR3 protein and keeps the most common genes and DNA. None of the V and J calls come from the authors' own analysis; TCRdb made them. In this sample the table shows 350,000 or so distinct CDR3 sequences, about a sixth of which occur a single time. Around 35% of the sample goes to the ten largest clones.

V was cut back by 1 base and J by 0 bases, leaving a gap of 13 bases between them. The CDR3 goes from the cysteine to the phenylalanine over 15 residues. This entry keeps only the CDR3 DNA: 45 bases, framed from base 1. Via the germline V gene (reference sequence), CDR1 is GTSNPN and CDR2 SVGIG. The V and J segments used are TRBV30 and TRBJ2-7; the D gene is possibly TRBD1 or TRBD2, with 6 bases matching each. Sequencing was performed on blood. The clonotype was recovered from a woman in her twenties or thirties with Graves' hyperthyroidism that later progressed to Graves' ophthalmopathy. The CDR3 corresponds to CAWSGGTTSSYEQYF. The bases are TGTGCCTGGAGTGGCGGGACAACCAGCTCCTACGAGCAGTACTTC.